The 15 T cell receptor beta chains below were found in one sample sequenced in a study of preoperative IRX-2 immunotherapy in early breast cancer. This sample's treatment: preoperative locoregional IRX-2 cytokine immunotherapy. Clones were read by immunoSEQ multiplex PCR, and TCRdb kept only the in-frame ones, dropping some. The sample carries approximately 26,000 clones, approximately 84% recorded once. This specimen consisted of lymph node tissue, obtained before IRX-2 immunotherapy. All receptors derive from a human donor with breast cancer.

The J gene is TRBJ1-2, the V gene TRBV6-8; a weak D match, TRBD1 (5 bases). The CDR3 consists of 15 residues. The germline V gene encodes CDR1 MNHGY and CDR2 SAAAGT. Deletions cut 5 bases from V and 6 bases from J, with 19 bases between. DNA of the CDR3: TGTGCCAGCAGTGCGACTGGGGGTCCTTTTAATGGCTACACCTTC. Its protein is CASSATGGPFNGYTF.

The chain is built from TRBV30 and TRBJ1-2; 10 nucleotides align to TRBD1. Losses at the gene ends were 2 bases for V and 7 bases for J; bases not matched to a gene: 10. The CDR3 spans 15 residues. Germline-derived CDR1 and CDR2 are GTSNPN and SVGIG (reference sequence). The CDR3 sequence is CAWSSGTGVSSGYTF. In DNA, the CDR3 is TGTGCCTGGAGTTCCGGGACAGGGGTGTCTAGTGGCTACACCTTC.

The chain carries TRBV23-1 and TRBJ1-1; TRBD1 is a possible D gene (6 bases). TRBV23-1 is designated an ORF whose function remains uncertain. The CDR3 extends over 16 amino acids. V was clipped by 4 bases and J by 1 base, with 16 bases between them. This chain's CDR3 is CASSPGQICSNTEAFF. DNA of the CDR3: TGCGCCAGCAGTCCCGGACAGATTTGCTCGAACACTGAAGCTTTCTTT.

This CDR3 reads CASSLSTGSSYEQYF. The CDR3 bases are TGTGCCAGCAGTTTATCTACGGGGAGCTCCTACGAGCAGTACTTC. The gene calls are TRBV6-8 and TRBJ2-7; TRBD2 is a possible D gene (5 bases). Germline CDR1 is MNHGY and CDR2 is SAAAGT. This CDR3 has 15 residues. V shed 4 bases and J shed 0 bases, with 13 bases lying between them.

The chain joins TRBV18 to TRBJ1-6; 9 bases line up with TRBD1. This CDR3 region has 15 residues. With V trimmed by 3 bases and J by 8 bases, 5 bases remained unmatched. The germline V gene encodes CDR1 KGHSH and CDR2 LQKENI. CDR3 sequence reads: CASSPDGQGYSPLHF. Here the CDR3 DNA reads TGTGCCAGCTCACCCGACGGACAGGGGTATTCACCCCTCCACTTT.

V gene TRBV7-7 combines with J gene TRBJ2-5; 8 bases match TRBD1. Germline assignment: CDR1 SSHAT and CDR2 FNYEAQ (reference sequence). The CDR3 covers 14 residues. The V gene end was trimmed by 4 bases and the J gene end by 5 bases; junction bases not matched to a gene: 6. CDR3 coding DNA: TGTGCCAGCAGCTCGGACAGGGAAGGGGAGACCCAGTACTTC. Translated, it gives CASSSDREGETQYF.

The rearrangement links TRBV14 to TRBJ1-2; TRBD1 agrees at 9 bases. This CDR3 region has 16 residues. Germline V gene lookup returns CDR1 SGHDN and CDR2 FVKESK. The ends lost 4 bases at V and 6 bases at J; junction bases unmatched: 12. The CDR3 loop reads CASSRSDRGIIDGYTF. The CDR3 DNA is TGTGCCAGCAGCCGCTCAGACAGGGGGATAATCGATGGCTACACCTTC.

This clone was seen a few times. The chain combines TRBV6-8 with TRBJ2-1, with 12 positions matching TRBD2. V was clipped by 10 bases and J by 9 bases; unmatched bases: 16. Germline assignment: CDR1 MNHGY and CDR2 SAAAGT. The CDR3 is 16 residues long. The CDR3 spells CATLSLPSGGDREQFF. The CDR3 DNA is TGTGCCACCCTAAGCCTTCCTAGCGGGGGGGATCGTGAGCAGTTCTTC.

This chain connects TRBV5-1 to TRBJ1-3, with TRBD1 identical over 11 bases. With 4 bases clipped from V and 2 bases from J, the junction kept 5 bases outside the gene matches. In germline, CDR1 is SGHRS, CDR2 YFSETQ. The CDR3 totals 16 residues. The CDR3 region is CASSSGQGAAGNTIYF. The DNA of the CDR3 is TGCGCCAGCAGCAGCGGACAGGGGGCCGCTGGAAACACCATATATTTT.

This clone appeared a single time. The chain has TRBV15 and TRBJ1-2, with a possible D match to TRBD1 (5 bases). The V gene lost 1 base and the J gene lost 4 bases, with 13 bases spanning the gap. The CDR3 is made up of 15 amino acids. CDR1 is LNHNV, CDR2 YYDKDF, per germline (reference sequence). The CDR3 sequence: CATSRGQGYGYGYTF. CDR3 nucleotide sequence: TGTGCCACCAGCAGAGGTCAGGGATACGGCTATGGCTACACCTTC.

This clone turned up a few times. The gene calls are TRBV11-3 and TRBJ2-2, with 7 bases fitting TRBD1. Germline trimming cut 3 bases from V and 7 bases from J; bases unmatched to any gene: 11. Germline CDR1 and CDR2: SGHNT and YENEEA. The CDR3 length is 16 residues. The CDR3 DNA follows: TGTGCCAGCAGCTTGGTTGCGACAGGGCTGGGCGGGGAGCTGTTTTTT. Protein: CASSLVATGLGGELFF.

The sample holds one count of this clone. This chain links TRBV29-1 with TRBJ1-1; D is unresolved. Between the trimmed V and J ends, which lost 4 bases and 0 bases, there was a span of 12 bases. CDR3 length equals 14 residues. Germline CDR1 and CDR2: SQVTM and ANQGSEA. CDR3 sequence (DNA): TGCAGCGTTGTACGGTCCTTAATGAACACTGAAGCTTTCTTT. Translated: CSVVRSLMNTEAFF.

The chain has TRBV6-4 and TRBJ2-7; D unclear. There are 11 residues in the CDR3. The germline V and J ends were trimmed by 6 bases and 7 bases, with 10 bases remaining between them. CDR1 is MRHNA and CDR2 is SNTAGT in the germline V gene. CDR3 sequence: CASRVIREQYF. CDR3 DNA sequence: TGTGCCAGCAGAGTTATAAGAGAGCAGTACTTC.

This clone has more than one count but fewer than ten. This sequence joins TRBV19 and TRBJ2-3, with D unresolved. Germline CDR1 and CDR2: LNHDA and SQIVND (reference sequence). Trimming pared 2 bases from V and 6 bases from J, leaving 3 bases between. The CDR3 totals 11 residues. CDR3 DNA: TGTGCCAGTAGTATAACGGATACGCAGTATTTT. It is translated as CASSITDTQYF.

The V and J genes are TRBV5-1 and TRBJ1-2; 10 nucleotides align to TRBD1. Looked up from germline, CDR1 is SGHRS and CDR2 is YFSETQ. The V segment lost 0 bases and the J segment 14 bases; nucleotides outside the gene matches: 16. CDR3 length: 16 amino acids. This CDR3 reads CASSLESGGQGVSGTF. The CDR3 DNA reads TGCGCCAGCAGCTTGGAATCAGGTGGACAGGGGGTATCGGGAACCTTC. Drawing the rest from reference TRBV5-1 and TRBJ1-2, the complete variable domain is KAGVTQTPRYLIKTRGQQVTLSCSPISGHRSVSWYQQTPGQGLQFLFEYFSETQRNKGNFPGRFSGRQFSNSRSEMNVSTLELGDSALYLCASSLESGGQGVSGTFGSGTRLTVV.